The source of this TCR beta chain is a study of tumor-infiltrating lymphocytes in primary liver carcinoma. RNA and DNA were co-extracted from about 19-30 mg of unsorted bulk tissue. TCR beta cDNA was prepared out of around 460 ng total RNA by means of a constant-region primer. Slightly modified ARM-PCR, run as three nested multiplex PCR rounds, produced the TCR beta libraries. In the first two PCR rounds, TRBV1-TRBV30 forward primers were paired with a C-beta reverse primer, and each round lasted roughly 10 cycles. Via MiXCR, TCRdb re-called the multiplex PCR reads, giving one row per CDR3 protein. The sample includes roughly 36,000 distinct CDR3 sequences, around 80% of them seen just once. This CDR3 spans 12 amino acids. The V gene lost 1 base and the J gene lost 8 bases, with 7 bases spanning the gap. Germline CDR1 is SGHRS and CDR2 is YFSETQ.

J is TRBJ2-1 and V is TRBV5-1, with no clear D. The TCR was taken from a man aged 35-49 years with primary liver carcinoma and hepatitis B virus infection. The sample consisted of tumor-adjacent normal liver tissue. CDR3 region: CASSLQVYEQFF. CDR3 nucleotides: TGCGCCAGCAGCTTGCAGGTGTATGAGCAGTTCTTC.